Here is one T cell receptor (beta chain) with its context. What it binds is unknown. TCRdb's copy holds only in-frame clones and misses some; the assay was immunoSEQ multiplex PCR. The data contain under 95,000 clones, roughly 80% of them singletons. These data belong to a study of PD-1 blockade in mismatch repair-deficient tumors. On the study more broadly: All were previously treated, progressing patients with around 12 mismatch repair-deficient cancer types. Whole-study findings and limits: Tumor-resident clones, often absent from pretreatment blood, expanded after pembrolizumab and then contracted.

Germline V gene data show CDR1 as LNHDA and CDR2 as SQIVND (reference sequence). CDR3 length: 15 residues. Deletions cut 1 base from V and 4 bases from J, with 10 bases between. Mismatch repair deficiency was confirmed in all patients, by PCR or immunohistochemistry. Three pembrolizumab responders had their TCRs sequenced. The specimen comprised peripheral blood, sampled 12 weeks after starting pembrolizumab. The receptor was derived from an adult with mismatch repair-deficient cancer. The V gene is TRBV19, the J gene TRBJ1-4; D not certain. CDR3 DNA: TGTGCCAGTAGTATAGGGGCACGGAGTAATGAAAAACTGTTTTTT. It encodes CASSIGARSNEKLFF.